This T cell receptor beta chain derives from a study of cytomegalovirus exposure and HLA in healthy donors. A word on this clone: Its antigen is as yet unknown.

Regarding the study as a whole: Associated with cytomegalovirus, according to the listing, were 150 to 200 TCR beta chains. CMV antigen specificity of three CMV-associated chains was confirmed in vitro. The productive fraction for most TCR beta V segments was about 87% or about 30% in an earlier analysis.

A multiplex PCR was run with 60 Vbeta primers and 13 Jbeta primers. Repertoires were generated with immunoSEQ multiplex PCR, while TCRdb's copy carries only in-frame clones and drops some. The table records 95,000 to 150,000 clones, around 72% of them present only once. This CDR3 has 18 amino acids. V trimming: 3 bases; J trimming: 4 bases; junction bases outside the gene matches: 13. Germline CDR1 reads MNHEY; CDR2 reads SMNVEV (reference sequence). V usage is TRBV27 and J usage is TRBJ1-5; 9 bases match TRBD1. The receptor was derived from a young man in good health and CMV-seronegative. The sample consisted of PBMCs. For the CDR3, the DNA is TGTGCCAGCAGTTTGGACGCCTTAACCGGACAGGGGAATCAGCCCCAGCATTTT. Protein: CASSLDALTGQGNQPQHF.